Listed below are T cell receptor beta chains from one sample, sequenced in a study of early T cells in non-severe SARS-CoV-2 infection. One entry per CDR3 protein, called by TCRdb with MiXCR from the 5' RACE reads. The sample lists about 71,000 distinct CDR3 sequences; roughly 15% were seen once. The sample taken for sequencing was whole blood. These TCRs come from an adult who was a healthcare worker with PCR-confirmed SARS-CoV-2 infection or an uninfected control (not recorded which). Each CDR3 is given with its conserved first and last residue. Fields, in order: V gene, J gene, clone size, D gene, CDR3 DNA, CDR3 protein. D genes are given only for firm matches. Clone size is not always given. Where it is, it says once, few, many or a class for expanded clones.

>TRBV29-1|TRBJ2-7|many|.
TGCAGCGTCCTGGGGGGTAACGAGCAGTACTTC
CSVLGGNEQYF
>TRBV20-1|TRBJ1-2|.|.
TGCAGTGCTGTACAGGTTGGAGGTTATGGCTACACCTTC
CSAVQVGGYGYTF
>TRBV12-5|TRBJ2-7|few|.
TGTGCTAGTGTTGGGGGGGCGAGCTACGAGCAGTACTTC
CASVGGASYEQYF
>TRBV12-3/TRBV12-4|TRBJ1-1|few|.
TGTGCCAGCAGACCCCCCCGGCTGAACACTGAAGCTTTCTTT
CASRPPRLNTEAFF
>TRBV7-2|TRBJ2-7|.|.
TGTGCCAGCAGCTTTCCGGGGAGGCCCGGGTACGAGCAGTACTTC
CASSFPGRPGYEQYF
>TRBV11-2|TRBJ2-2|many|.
TGTGCCAGCAGCTACCCCGCTTCCACCGGGGAGCTGTTTTTT
CASSYPASTGELFF
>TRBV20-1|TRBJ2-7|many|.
TGCAGTGCTAGATACAGGGAGCACGAGCAGTACTTC
CSARYREHEQYF
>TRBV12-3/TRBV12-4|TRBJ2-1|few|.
TGTGCCAGCAGTTTCGCGGGCAATGAGCAGTTCTTC
CASSFAGNEQFF
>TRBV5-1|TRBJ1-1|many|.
TGCGCCAGCAGCTTGGCTGGGGGGGGCACTGAAGCTTTCTTT
CASSLAGGGTEAFF
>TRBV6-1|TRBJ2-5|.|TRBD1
TGTGCCAGCAGTGAAGCTTCGGGACAGTCGTCGGAGACCCAGTACTTC
CASSEASGQSSETQYF
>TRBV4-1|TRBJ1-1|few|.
TGCGCCAGCAGCCGTAAGGGTGAAACTGAAGCTTTCTTT
CASSRKGETEAFF
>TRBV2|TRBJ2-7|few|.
TGTGCCAGCAGTTTTCTAGGCAGCAAGCAGTACTTC
CASSFLGSKQYF
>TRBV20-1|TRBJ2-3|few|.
TGCAGTGCTACCACCCACGGACGGGGCTCAGATACGCAGTATTTT
CSATTHGRGSDTQYF
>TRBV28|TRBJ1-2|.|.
TGTGCCAGCAGTTTAAACCAGGTTAACTATGGCTACACCTTC
CASSLNQVNYGYTF
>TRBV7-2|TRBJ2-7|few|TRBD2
TGTGCCAGCAGCTCCGACCCCGGGACTAGGGGAGAGCAGTACTTC
CASSSDPGTRGEQYF
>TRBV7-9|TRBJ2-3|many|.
TGTGCCAGCAGCCGACAGCTACCCACAGATACGCAGTATTTT
CASSRQLPTDTQYF
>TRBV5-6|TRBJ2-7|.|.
TGTGCCAGCAGCTTGGACGGTGGCATCTACGAGCAGTACTTC
CASSLDGGIYEQYF
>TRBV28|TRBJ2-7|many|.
TGTGCCAGCAGCCACGACGAGCAGTACTTC
CASSHDEQYF
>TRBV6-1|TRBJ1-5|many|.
TGTGCCAGCAGTGAAAAGAGACAGGTCAATCAGCCCCAGCATTTT
CASSEKRQVNQPQHF
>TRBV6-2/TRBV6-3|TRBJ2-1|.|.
TGTGCCAGCGCAAAGGACGTCTACAATGAGCAGTTCTTC
CASAKDVYNEQFF
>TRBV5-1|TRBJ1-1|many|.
TGCGCCAGCAGCCCTTTAACGGACCCTTCTGAAGCTTTCTTT
CASSPLTDPSEAFF
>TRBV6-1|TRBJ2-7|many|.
TGTGCCAGCAGTGGAGTGGGTGTCAGTTACGAGCAGTACTTC
CASSGVGVSYEQYF
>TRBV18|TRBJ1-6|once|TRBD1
TGTGCCAGCTCACCAACCGGGACAGGGGGATCACCCCTCCACTTT
CASSPTGTGGSPLHF
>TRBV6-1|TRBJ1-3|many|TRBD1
TGTGCCAGCAGTGAAGGAAGGGGACAGCGGGCTGGAAACACCATATATTTT
CASSEGRGQRAGNTIYF
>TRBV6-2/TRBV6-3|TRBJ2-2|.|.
TGTGCCAGCAGTTTCCAGGGTGCCGGGGAGCTGTTTTTT
CASSFQGAGELFF
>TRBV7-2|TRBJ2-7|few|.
TGTGCCAGCAGCCTAGTAGGCGGGATCTCCTACGAGCAGTACTTC
CASSLVGGISYEQYF
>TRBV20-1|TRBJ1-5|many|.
TGCAGTGCTAGGCAGGGATCGAGTCAGCCCCAGCATTTT
CSARQGSSQPQHF
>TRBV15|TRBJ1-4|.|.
TGTGCCACCAGACCATCAGGGGAAAAAGAAAAACTGTTTTTT
CATRPSGEKEKLFF
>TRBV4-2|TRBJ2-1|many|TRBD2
TGTGCCAGCAGCCAAGTCAGCGGGGGATTCTCCTACAATGAGCAGTTCTTC
CASSQVSGGFSYNEQFF